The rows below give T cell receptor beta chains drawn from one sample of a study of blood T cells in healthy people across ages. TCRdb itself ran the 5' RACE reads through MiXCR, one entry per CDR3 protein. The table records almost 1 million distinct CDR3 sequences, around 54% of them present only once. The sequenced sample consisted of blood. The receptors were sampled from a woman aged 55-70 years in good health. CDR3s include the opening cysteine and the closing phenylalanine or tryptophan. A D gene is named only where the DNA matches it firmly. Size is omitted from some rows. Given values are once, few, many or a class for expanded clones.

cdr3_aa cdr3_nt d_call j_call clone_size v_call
CASSKWDWGMNTEAFF TGTGCCAGCAGCAAATGGGACTGGGGTATGAACACTGAAGCTTTCTTT NA TRBJ1-1 few TRBV21-1
CASSGGVGSCGQYF TGTGCCAGCTCAGGAGGAGTAGGGTCCTGCGGGCAGTACTTC NA TRBJ2-7 NA TRBV18
CAPRRASAAYNEQYF TGTGCCCCCAGGAGGGCTAGCGCCGCCTACAATGAGCAGTACTTC NA TRBJ2-7 once TRBV2
CASSLGSGFYNSPLHF TGTGCCAGCAGCTTAGGATCGGGGTTCTATAATTCACCCCTCCACTTT NA TRBJ1-6 many TRBV7-9
CASSQVPSGSYEQYF TGCGCCAGCAGCCAAGTGCCTAGCGGGAGCTACGAGCAGTACTTC TRBD2 TRBJ2-7 many TRBV4-1
CASSSGEEGVDGYTF TGTGCCAGCAGTTCGGGGGAAGAAGGGGTGGATGGCTACACCTTC NA TRBJ1-2 few TRBV12-3/TRBV12-4
CASSNTKTQYF TGTGCCAGCTCCAACACCAAGACCCAGTACTTC NA TRBJ2-5 few TRBV12-3/TRBV12-4
CATSDPGLASLNTQYF TGTGCCACCAGTGATCCGGGACTAGCTTCTTTGAATACGCAGTATTTT TRBD2 TRBJ2-3 NA TRBV24-1
CASSPGEFAKNIQYF TGTGCCAGCTCCCCGGGGGAATTTGCCAAAAACATTCAGTACTTC NA TRBJ2-4 NA TRBV3-1
CASSIGDRGRYGYTF TGTGCCAGCAGTATAGGGGACAGGGGACGATATGGCTACACCTTC TRBD1 TRBJ1-2 few TRBV12-3/TRBV12-4
CSAPALGGSNEQFF TGCAGTGCCCCAGCCCTCGGGGGGAGTAATGAGCAGTTCTTC TRBD2 TRBJ2-1 NA TRBV20-1
CASSQQGRTDTQYF TGTGCCAGCAGCCAACAGGGTCGGACAGATACGCAGTATTTT NA TRBJ2-3 few TRBV6-2/TRBV6-3
CASSYRALADEQYF TGTGCCAGCAGTTACCGGGCACTAGCTGATGAGCAGTACTTC NA TRBJ2-4 NA TRBV6-2/TRBV6-3
CASSNSGSGYEQYF TGTGCCAGCAGCAATAGCGGGAGTGGCTACGAGCAGTACTTC TRBD2 TRBJ2-7 NA TRBV6-6
CSVERGWDNEQFF TGCAGCGTTGAAAGGGGCTGGGACAATGAGCAGTTCTTC NA TRBJ2-1 many TRBV29-1
CASSLALGGRYQETQYF TGTGCCAGCAGCTTAGCGCTTGGGGGCAGGTACCAAGAGACCCAGTACTTC NA TRBJ2-5 few TRBV7-2
CASTGGRERITDTQYF TGTGCCAGCACGGGGGGGCGGGAGAGGATCACAGATACGCAGTATTTT TRBD2 TRBJ2-3 NA TRBV27
CASSLALEDEQFF TGTGCCAGCAGCTTAGCGCTGGAAGATGAGCAGTTCTTC NA TRBJ2-1 NA TRBV7-8
CASSLGGSWYAYEQYF TGCGCCAGCAGCTTAGGAGGTTCTTGGTACGCCTACGAGCAGTACTTC NA TRBJ2-7 once TRBV5-1
CASTKVHKVGGIAYEQYF TGTGCCAGCACCAAGGTGCACAAGGTGGGAGGGATCGCCTACGAGCAGTACTTC TRBD2 TRBJ2-7 NA TRBV6-2/TRBV6-3
CASSQSGRYEQYF TGTGCCAGCAGCCAATCGGGGCGTTACGAGCAGTACTTC NA TRBJ2-7 many TRBV7-2
CASSQGLAGEYKSSYEQYF TGCGCCAGCAGCCAAGGGCTAGCGGGAGAGTATAAGAGCTCCTACGAGCAGTACTTC TRBD2 TRBJ2-7 NA TRBV4-3
CASSQPRGAGEAYEQYF TGTGCCAGCAGCCAACCACGGGGGGCAGGGGAAGCCTACGAGCAGTACTTC NA TRBJ2-7 NA TRBV4-2
CASSHARDSVRGLDGYEQYF TGTGCCAGCAGCCACGCCCGGGACAGCGTACGAGGACTAGATGGCTACGAGCAGTACTTC NA TRBJ2-7 NA TRBV3-1
CASSYSTQTAYEQYF TGTGCCAGCAGTTACAGTACACAGACGGCCTACGAGCAGTACTTC NA TRBJ2-7 NA TRBV6-5
CASSRRQGAGDEKLFF TGTGCCAGCAGCCGCCGACAGGGGGCCGGCGATGAAAAACTGTTTTTT TRBD1 TRBJ1-4 NA TRBV5-5
CASSKHSAGEYEQYF TGTGCCAGCAGTAAGCATAGCGCGGGAGAGTACGAGCAGTACTTC TRBD2 TRBJ2-7 few TRBV27
CASSSMPSGSVSYNEQFF TGTGCCAGCAGTTCGATGCCTAGCGGGAGTGTCTCCTACAATGAGCAGTTCTTC TRBD2 TRBJ2-1 few TRBV6-2/TRBV6-3
CACSDTRTLGDEYF TGTGCCTGCAGCGACACCCGGACACTCGGGGACGAGTATTTT NA TRBJ2-3 NA TRBV7-9
CASSFLQGGTGELFF TGTGCCAGCAGTTTTTTGCAGGGGGGCACCGGGGAGCTGTTTTTT NA TRBJ2-2 NA TRBV28
CASSLRDSKQETQYF TGCGCCAGCAGCTTAAGGGACAGCAAACAAGAGACCCAGTACTTC TRBD1 TRBJ2-5 NA TRBV5-1
CANSEGVGYGYTF TGTGCCAACAGTGAAGGGGTCGGCTATGGCTACACCTTC NA TRBJ1-2 once TRBV25-1
CASSRGPTSGRADTQYF TGCGCCAGCAGCCGAGGCCCGACTAGCGGGAGGGCAGATACGCAGTATTTT TRBD2 TRBJ2-3 NA TRBV5-1